Listed here is a single T cell receptor beta chain. The target antigen is unknown. The data stem from a study of long-term antiretroviral therapy in people with HIV. Whole-study results and caveats: The range of CDR3 lengths in HIV repertoires proved narrower than that found in controls.

They ran version v3.0 of the immunoSEQ assay at survey level. Repertoires were generated with immunoSEQ multiplex PCR, while TCRdb's copy carries only in-frame clones and drops some. Of 11,000 to 15,000 clones listed, roughly 82% are singletons. This TCR came from a woman aged 40 to 55 with HIV. This specimen consisted of unsorted PBMCs, obtained 1.8 years before starting antiretroviral therapy.

In DNA form, the CDR3 reads TGTGCCAGCAGCTTGCTATGGGATCAGCCCCAGCATTTT. It translates to CASSLLWDQPQHF. The J gene is TRBJ1-5, the V gene TRBV5-5; D is unclear. The germline CDR1 and CDR2 sequences are SGHKS and YYEKEE (reference sequence). This CDR3 is 13 amino acids long. V lost 1 base, J lost 5 bases, and 7 bases lay in between. Drawing the rest from reference TRBV5-5 and TRBJ1-5, the complete variable domain is DAGVTQSPTHLIKTRGQQVTLRCSPISGHKSVSWYQQVLGQGPQFIFQYYEKEERGRGNFPDRFSARQFPNYSSELNVNALLLGDSALYLCASSLLWDQPQHFGDGTRLSIL.